This passage covers 29 T cell receptor beta chains from one sample sequenced in a study of CD8 T cells in Susac syndrome. Reverse transcription used about 0.45 to 1 ug RNA and random hexamers. TCRdb used MiXCR to reprocess the immunoSEQ multiplex PCR reads, holding one entry per CDR3 protein. The sample has roughly 140,000 distinct CDR3 sequences; around 96% are singletons. Sequencing input: CD4+ T cells from PBMCs. The origin of the receptors is a human donor with Susac syndrome.

The rearrangement uses TRBV7-2 and TRBJ2-7, with D perhaps matching TRBD1 (5 bases). This CDR3 has 14 residues. The germline V and J ends were trimmed by 3 bases and 4 bases, with 13 bases remaining between them. CDR1 and CDR2 (germline): SGHTA, FQGNSA. CDR3: CASSFRQGLYEQYF. CDR3 coding DNA: TGTGCCAGCAGCTTCCGGCAGGGATTATACGAGCAGTACTTC.

The genes are TRBV11-2 and TRBJ1-2, with unresolved D. Germline CDR1 and CDR2: SGHAT and FQNNGV. V lost 0 bases and J lost 5, with 13 bases in between. The CDR3 spans 15 residues. CDR3 DNA sequence: TGTGCCAGCAGCTTAGATCTGGACCCGAGATATGGCTACACCTTC. Protein: CASSLDLDPRYGYTF.

The gene calls are TRBV7-3 and TRBJ1-1; D not certain. CDR3 length: 13 amino acids. The ends were cut back, 2 bases at V and 11 bases at J, with 15 bases in the middle. The germline V gene has CDR1 SGHTA and CDR2 FQGTGA. The CDR3 bases are TGTGCCAGCAGCTTATCCCCCTGGGGAGAGGCTTTCTTT. It is translated as CASSLSPWGEAFF.

The sample holds one count of this clonotype. The rearrangement joins TRBV13 to TRBJ1-2, with 9 bases lining up with TRBD1. Germline CDR1 PRHDT, CDR2 FYEKMQ (reference sequence). The CDR3 is 16 amino acids. After removal of 5 bases from V and 2 bases from J, the junction contained 9 bases not matched to a gene. CDR3: CASSDITGTGNYGYTF. CDR3 DNA sequence: TGTGCCAGCAGCGATATTACCGGGACAGGGAACTATGGCTACACCTTC.

The chain combines TRBV7-9 with TRBJ1-5; TRBD1 matches 9 bases. The ends lost 2 bases at V and 5 bases at J; junction bases unmatched: 7. Germline V gene data show CDR1 as SEHNR and CDR2 as FQNEAQ (reference sequence). This CDR3 is built from 16 residues. CDR3 amino acids: CASSLTPGQGDQPQHF. The CDR3 DNA is TGTGCCAGCAGCTTAACCCCGGGACAGGGCGATCAGCCCCAGCATTTT.

This clonotype was observed a single time. V is TRBV3-1 and J is TRBJ2-5, with D unresolved. The CDR3 is 16 residues long. V lost 1 base and J 1 base, leaving 13 bases between the germline ends. CDR1 is LGHDT and CDR2 is YNNKEL in the germline V gene (reference sequence). CDR3 protein: CASSQGSYESQETQYF. The CDR3 DNA sequence: TGTGCCAGCAGCCAAGGAAGCTACGAATCCCAAGAGACCCAGTACTTC.

The chain joins TRBV7-2 to TRBJ2-1; TRBD1 is a possible D gene (5 bases). CDR1 is SGHTA, CDR2 FQGNSA, per germline. V dropped 1 base and J dropped 2 bases, with 15 bases sitting between them. The CDR3 sequence is 17 residues long. The CDR3 nucleotides are TGTGCCAGCAGCTTAGAAGGGGTCTTACGTACCTACAATGAGCAGTTCTTC. Translating gives CASSLEGVLRTYNEQFF.

The chain combines TRBV29-1 with TRBJ1-2; 7 nucleotides align to TRBD1. V dropped 5 bases and J dropped 7; count of bases not matched to a gene: 10. The germline V gene encodes CDR1 SQVTM and CDR2 ANQGSEA. This CDR3 is 13 amino acids long. The CDR3 DNA sequence: TGCAGCGTTCTGGTAGGGGGCGGGCTTGGCTACACCTTC. Amino acids: CSVLVGGGLGYTF.

The chain employs TRBV29-1 and TRBJ1-2, with D unclear. CDR3 length: 18 residues. Germline lookup yields CDR1 SQVTM and CDR2 ANQGSEA. Trimming shortened V by 3 bases and J by 0 bases, and 23 bases separated the two germline ends. The CDR3 protein is CSVERAATPTRPNYGYTF. The CDR3 bases are TGCAGCGTTGAGAGGGCAGCAACTCCGACCCGGCCTAACTATGGCTACACCTTC.

V usage is TRBV14 and J usage is TRBJ2-3; the D is unclear. The CDR3 is 11 amino acids. Germline V gives CDR1 SGHDN, CDR2 FVKESK. V lost 1 base and J lost 8, with 4 bases in between. CDR3 region: CASSQAGTQYF. DNA for the CDR3: TGTGCCAGCAGCCAAGCTGGTACGCAGTATTTT.

The J gene is TRBJ1-2, the V gene TRBV25-1, with a possible D match to TRBD1 (5 bases). The CDR3 is 13 amino acids. Germline CDR1 and CDR2: MGHDK and SYGVNS. Trimming took 4 bases from V and 11 from J, leaving 17 bases between them. Here the CDR3 DNA reads TGTGCCAGCAGTGTCCTTGGGGCCGACTTATACACCTTC. Translated: CASSVLGADLYTF.

The table lists this clonotype with a few counts. This sequence joins TRBV4-2 and TRBJ1-2, with D perhaps TRBD1 (5 bases). V lost 0 bases and J 5 bases, leaving 13 bases between the germline ends. The CDR3 covers 15 residues. Germline V gene data show CDR1 as LGHNA and CDR2 as YNFKEQ. In DNA, the CDR3 is TGTGCCAGCAGCCAAGAGTTCAGGGATACGTATGGCTACACCTTC. It is translated as CASSQEFRDTYGYTF.

The CDR3 coding sequence is TGTGCCAGCAGCATTCCCGTGAACAATGAGCAGTTCTTC. This encodes CASSIPVNNEQFF. V gene TRBV6-6 combines with J gene TRBJ2-1; no reliable D call. V was trimmed by 6 bases and J by 5 bases, leaving 11 bases between them. Germline CDR1 MNHNY, CDR2 SVGAGI (reference sequence). This CDR3 is 13 amino acids long.

The chain links TRBV5-4 to TRBJ2-4, with TRBD1 matching 11 bases. The trim removed 4 bases at V and 6 bases at J, leaving 3 bases unmatched. This CDR3 is 14 amino acids long. Germline lookup yields CDR1 SGHNT and CDR2 YYREEE (reference sequence). The CDR3 region is CASSTGTGGNIQYF. CDR3 in DNA: TGTGCCAGCAGCACCGGGACAGGGGGAAACATTCAGTACTTC. Filled out from reference TRBV5-4 and TRBJ2-4, the complete variable domain reads ETGVTQSPTHLIKTRGQQVTLRCSSQSGHNTVSWYQQALGQGPQFIFQYYREEENGRGNFPPRFSGLQFPNYSSELNVNALELDDSALYLCASSTGTGGNIQYFGAGTRLSVL.

The V call is TRBV4-2, the J call TRBJ2-3, with 8 bases identical to TRBD2. CDR3 length equals 17 residues. The germline V gene encodes CDR1 LGHNA and CDR2 YNFKEQ. J gave up 0 bases and V 4 bases, and 9 bases lay outside the gene matches. In DNA, the CDR3 is TGTGCCAGCAGCCGTAGGGAACTAGCGGCTAGCACAGATACGCAGTATTTT. Translating it yields CASSRRELAASTDTQYF.

The genes are TRBV19 and TRBJ1-1; tentatively, D is TRBD1 (5 bases). The germline V and J ends were trimmed by 2 bases and 2 bases, with 12 bases remaining between them. The germline V gene encodes CDR1 LNHDA and CDR2 SQIVND (reference sequence). The CDR3 loop spans 15 amino acids. The CDR3 nucleotides read TGTGCCAGTAGTATAAGGGCAGGGTCAAACACTGAAGCTTTCTTT. Protein: CASSIRAGSNTEAFF.

The V call is TRBV9, the J call TRBJ2-2; TRBD2 matches 11 bases. The CDR3 sequence is 18 residues long. Germline assignment: CDR1 SGDLS and CDR2 YYNGEE. Germline trimming cut 4 bases from V and 1 base from J; bases unmatched to any gene: 9. The CDR3 spells CASSIGLAGGLNTGELFF. The CDR3, as DNA: TGTGCCAGCAGCATAGGGCTAGCGGGGGGACTGAACACCGGGGAGCTGTTTTTT.

Notes on this clonotype: The junction departs from the called germline gene at one end, perhaps through a read error. The chain employs TRBV19 and TRBJ1-1, with D hard to call. This CDR3 is built from 14 residues. Germline CDR1 and CDR2: LNHDA and SQIVND (reference sequence). Here the CDR3 DNA reads TGTGCCAGTAGTTTAGAAGGGCAGAACACTGAAGCTTTCTTT. It is translated as CASSLEGQNTEAFF. The whole variable domain, filled in from reference TRBV19 and TRBJ1-1, reads DGGITQSPKYLFRKEGQNVTLSCEQNLNHDAMYWYRQDPGQGLRLIYYSQIVNDFQKGDIAEGYSVSREKKESFPLTVTSAQKNPTAFYLCASSLEGQNTEAFFGQGTRLTVV.

This clonotype appeared a single time. The V and J genes are TRBV20-1 and TRBJ2-7; 12 bases are shared with TRBD1. CDR3 length: 13 amino acids. CDR1 is DFQATT, CDR2 SNEGSKA, per germline (reference sequence). V shed 5 bases, J shed 6 bases, and the junction held 5 bases outside the gene matches. The CDR3 nucleotides are TGCAGTGCTTCATCGGGACAGGGGGCCGAGCAGTACTTC. Translating it yields CSASSGQGAEQYF.

This chain connects TRBV9 to TRBJ2-5; D possibly matches TRBD1 or TRBD2 (6 bases each). The CDR3 runs 12 residues. Between the trimmed V and J ends, which lost 3 bases and 14 bases, there was a span of 17 bases. Germline assignment: CDR1 SGDLS and CDR2 YYNGEE. CDR3 nucleotides: TGTGCCAGCAGCGCCCAAGGGGGGCCTGAATACTTC. Translating gives CASSAQGGPEYF.

V and J are TRBV24-1 and TRBJ2-1; D is undetermined. Trimming removed 0 bases from V and 6 bases from J, with 23 bases in between. The CDR3 has 19 residues. Germline V CDR1 and CDR2: KGHDR, SFDVKD. CDR3 sequence (DNA): TGTGCCACCAGTGATTTGCCGAAAGCGATCCGCAGCCACTTCAATGAGCAGTTCTTC. Its protein is CATSDLPKAIRSHFNEQFF.

The chain is built from TRBV29-1 and TRBJ1-2; D is unclear. V lost 7 bases, J lost 2 bases, and 17 bases lay in between. Germline V gene lookup returns CDR1 SQVTM and CDR2 ANQGSEA. CDR3 length: 14 amino acids. The CDR3 is CSETGDISNYGYTF. CDR3 bases: TGCAGCGAAACCGGGGATATTAGCAACTATGGCTACACCTTC.

The chain combines TRBV4-1 with TRBJ2-7; D is ambiguous. Germline assignment: CDR1 MGHRA and CDR2 YSYEKL. The CDR3 contains 16 residues. V shed 0 bases and J shed 6 bases, with 18 bases lying between them. CDR3 bases: TGCGCCAGCAGCCAAGATCACCCCCCGAGGATTGGCGAGCAGTACTTC. Translating gives CASSQDHPPRIGEQYF.

CDR3 amino acids: CSATTETLNYGYTF. In nucleotides, the CDR3 is TGCAGTGCTACCACAGAGACTCTTAACTATGGCTACACCTTC. The chain couples TRBV20-1 to TRBJ1-2; D unclear. Germline loops: CDR1 DFQATT, CDR2 SNEGSKA (reference sequence). This CDR3 is 14 amino acids long. V lost 4 bases to trimming and J lost 1 base, with 13 bases between them.

The V and J genes are TRBV9 and TRBJ2-5; D is undetermined. V dropped 0 bases and J dropped 2 bases, with 11 bases sitting between them. The CDR3 spans 15 residues. Germline CDR1 and CDR2: SGDLS and YYNGEE. In DNA form, the CDR3 reads TGTGCCAGCAGCGTAGCGGGCCATCCTCAAGAGACCCAGTACTTC. This sequence encodes CASSVAGHPQETQYF.

The genes are TRBV9 and TRBJ2-7; no firm D call. Trimming removed 0 bases from V and 1 base from J, with 11 bases in between. The germline V gene has CDR1 SGDLS and CDR2 YYNGEE. The CDR3 contains 15 residues. CDR3 residues: CASSVVTGLSYEQYF. DNA of the CDR3: TGTGCCAGCAGCGTAGTTACGGGCCTTTCCTACGAGCAGTACTTC.

The J gene is TRBJ2-7, the V gene TRBV5-4, with 8 positions matching TRBD1. The CDR3 runs 18 residues. V shed 0 bases and J 5 bases; nucleotides not matched to a gene: 16. The germline gives CDR1 SGHNT, CDR2 YYREEE (reference sequence). The CDR3 region has the DNA TGTGCCAGCAGCTTGGTACCTACAGGGGGACTTTCCACTGACGAGCAGTACTTC. Encoded protein: CASSLVPTGGLSTDEQYF.

The genes are TRBV9 and TRBJ2-1; TRBD2 matches at 8 bases. V trimming: 4 bases; J trimming: 5 bases; junction bases outside the gene matches: 8. This CDR3 region has 15 residues. Germline CDR1 is SGDLS and CDR2 is YYNGEE. This CDR3 reads CASSYRGGANNEQFF. The CDR3, as DNA: TGTGCCAGCAGCTACCGGGGGGGGGCGAACAATGAGCAGTTCTTC.

This chain connects TRBV27 to TRBJ1-2, with D unresolved. The CDR3 runs to 12 residues. V was pared by 6 bases and J by 6 bases, with 11 bases between. Germline-derived CDR1 and CDR2 are MNHEY and SMNVEV (reference sequence). The CDR3 nucleotides read TGTGCCAGCAGCATGGAGGGTCATGGCTACACCTTC. Its protein product is CASSMEGHGYTF.